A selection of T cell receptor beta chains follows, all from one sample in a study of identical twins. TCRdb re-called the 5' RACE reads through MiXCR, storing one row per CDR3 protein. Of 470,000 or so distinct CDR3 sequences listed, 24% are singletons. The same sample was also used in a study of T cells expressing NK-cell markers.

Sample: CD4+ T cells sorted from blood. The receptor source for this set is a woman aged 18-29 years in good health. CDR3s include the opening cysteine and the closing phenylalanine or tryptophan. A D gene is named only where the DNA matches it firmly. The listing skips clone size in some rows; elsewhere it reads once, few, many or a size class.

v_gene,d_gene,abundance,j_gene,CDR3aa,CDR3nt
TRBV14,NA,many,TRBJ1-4,CASSQDSPATNEKLFF,TGTGCCAGCAGCCAAGATTCCCCGGCAACTAATGAAAAACTGTTTTTT
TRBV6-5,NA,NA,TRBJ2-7,CASSDWGEQYF,TGTGCCAGCAGTGATTGGGGCGAGCAGTACTTC
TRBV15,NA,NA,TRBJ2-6,CATSRVGSSGANVLTF,TGTGCCACCAGCAGAGTGGGCTCGAGCGGGGCCAACGTCCTGACTTTC
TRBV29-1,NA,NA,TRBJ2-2,CSVVSGGPTGELFF,TGCAGCGTTGTCTCGGGGGGCCCCACCGGGGAGCTGTTTTTT
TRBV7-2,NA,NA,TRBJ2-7,CASSSKNSGEQYF,TGTGCCAGCAGCTCAAAAAATTCGGGCGAGCAGTACTTC
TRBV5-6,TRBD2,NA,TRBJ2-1,CASSLLRGGLNEQFF,TGTGCCAGCAGCTTATTGCGGGGGGGTCTGAATGAGCAGTTCTTC
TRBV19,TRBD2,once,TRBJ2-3,CASSPLTSGDGTDTQYF,TGTGCCAGTAGTCCCCTGACTAGCGGGGATGGCACAGATACGCAGTATTTT
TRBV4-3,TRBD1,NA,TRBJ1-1,CASSRTDRGRPGAFF,TGCGCCAGCAGCCGAACAGACAGGGGGCGGCCAGGAGCTTTCTTT
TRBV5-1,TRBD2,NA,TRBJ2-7,CASSLASGTFYEQYF,TGCGCCAGCAGCTTGGCTAGCGGGACCTTCTACGAGCAGTACTTC
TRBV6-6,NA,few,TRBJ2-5,CASSYSSYETQYF,TGTGCCAGCAGTTACTCGAGTTACGAGACCCAGTACTTC
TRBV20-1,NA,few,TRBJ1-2,CSAIALDGYTF,TGCAGTGCCATCGCGCTTGATGGCTACACCTTC
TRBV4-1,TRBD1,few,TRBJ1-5,CASSQDLGGYNQPQHF,TGCGCCAGCAGCCAAGATCTAGGGGGCTACAATCAGCCCCAGCATTTT
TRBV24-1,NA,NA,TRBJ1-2,CATSRPTGDYGYTF,TGTGCCACCAGTCGCCCGACTGGAGACTATGGCTACACCTTC
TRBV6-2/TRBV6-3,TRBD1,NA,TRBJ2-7,CASRNTRQGSYEQYF,TGTGCCAGCCGCAACACTAGACAGGGCTCCTACGAGCAGTACTTC
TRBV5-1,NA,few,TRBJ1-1,CASRSRPNTEAFF,TGCGCCAGCAGGTCTAGGCCGAACACTGAAGCTTTCTTT
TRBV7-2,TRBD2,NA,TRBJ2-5,CASSSRTSAETQYF,TGTGCCAGCAGCTCTCGGACTAGCGCGGAGACCCAGTACTTC
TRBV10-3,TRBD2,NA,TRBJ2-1,CAISEFRGTSASNEQFF,TGTGCCATCAGTGAGTTTAGGGGGACTAGCGCTTCCAATGAGCAGTTCTTC
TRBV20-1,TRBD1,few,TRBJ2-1,CSARTPDRVHNEQFF,TGCAGTGCTAGGACCCCGGACAGGGTCCACAATGAGCAGTTCTTC
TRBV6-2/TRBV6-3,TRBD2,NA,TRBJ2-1,CASSRTSGRAGEQFF,TGTGCCAGCAGTAGAACTAGCGGGAGGGCCGGTGAGCAGTTCTTC
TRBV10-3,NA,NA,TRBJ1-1,CAISQKGTEAFF,TGTGCCATCAGTCAAAAGGGCACTGAAGCTTTCTTT
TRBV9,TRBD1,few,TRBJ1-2,CASSATPGQDYGYTF,TGTGCCAGCAGCGCGACGCCGGGACAGGACTATGGCTACACCTTC
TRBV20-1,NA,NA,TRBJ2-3,CSAASVRDRTDTQYF,TGCAGTGCTGCCTCTGTAAGGGATCGCACAGATACGCAGTATTTT
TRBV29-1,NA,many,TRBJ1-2,CSSEVGSYGYTF,TGCAGCTCAGAGGTGGGAAGCTATGGCTACACCTTC
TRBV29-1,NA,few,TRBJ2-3,CSVGEDTQYF,TGCAGCGTTGGGGAAGATACGCAGTATTTT